This T cell receptor (beta chain) emerged from a study of identical twins. V dropped 0 bases and J dropped 3 bases, with 15 bases sitting between them. CDR1 SGHNT and CDR2 YYREEE come from the germline V gene (reference sequence). The CDR3 consists of 16 residues. Each CDR3 protein is one row after TCRdb ran MiXCR on the 5' RACE reads. Among around 300,000 distinct CDR3 sequences, more than 6.5% were seen once, and the ten largest hold more than 2%. This clonotype was detected only a few times. Another study also made use of these data, one on yellow fever vaccine responses in identical twins.

The sample comprised memory (CD45RO+) T cells sorted from blood. The chain employs TRBV5-4 and TRBJ2-5; the D gene is possibly TRBD1 (5 bases). This sequence originates from a woman aged 18 to 35 in good health. The CDR3 here is CASSLGRGPQKETQYF. The CDR3 region has the DNA TGTGCCAGCAGCTTGGGAAGGGGCCCTCAAAAAGAGACCCAGTACTTC.